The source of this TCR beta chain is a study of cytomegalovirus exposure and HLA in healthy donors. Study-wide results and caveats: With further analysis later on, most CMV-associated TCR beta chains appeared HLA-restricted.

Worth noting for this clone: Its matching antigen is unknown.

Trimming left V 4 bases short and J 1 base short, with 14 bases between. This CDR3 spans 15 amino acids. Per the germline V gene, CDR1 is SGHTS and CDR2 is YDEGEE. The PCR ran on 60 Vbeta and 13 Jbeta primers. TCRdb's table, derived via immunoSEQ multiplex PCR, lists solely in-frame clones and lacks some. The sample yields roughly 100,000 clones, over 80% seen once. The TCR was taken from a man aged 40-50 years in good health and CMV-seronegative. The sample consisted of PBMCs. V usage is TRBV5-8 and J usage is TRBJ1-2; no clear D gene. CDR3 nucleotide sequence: TGTGCCAGCAGCCTAGAGGTGGGAGATAACTATGGCTACACCTTC. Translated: CASSLEVGDNYGYTF.